The sequence of this T cell receptor beta chain was determined in a study of shared clonotypes between healthy human individuals. Study information: CD4 naive and CD4 memory each took three plates per donor, while CD8 naive took two and CD8 memory one.

The study, taken as a whole, reports: Naive subsets generally exceeded memory subsets in estimated richness.

Of note for this clone: What it binds is not known.

Profiled with immunoSEQ multiplex PCR; TCRdb holds only in-frame clones, not every one. The sample has 2 million to 2.5 million clones; nearly 97% are singletons. Trimming removed 1 base at V and 3 bases at J, with 9 bases between. The CDR3 loop spans 14 amino acids. The germline V gene encodes CDR1 SGHNT and CDR2 YYREEE (reference sequence). The sequence came from a man younger than 35 in good health. This sequence joins TRBV5-4 and TRBJ2-3; the D gene is possibly TRBD1 (5 bases). Material: naive CD4+ T cells sorted from blood. Regarding subset: CD45RA+ positively selected. The CDR3 DNA follows: TGTGCCAGCAGCTTGTCCAGGGAAACAGATACGCAGTATTTT. It is translated as CASSLSRETDTQYF.